This TCR beta chain was captured by sequencing in a study of blood T cell repertoires in COVID-19. On the study more broadly: T cells, B-cell-depleted T cells, or PBMCs provided the cDNA or gDNA that served as material.

This clone is a singleton in its sample. This CDR3 has 13 amino acids. Germline assignment: CDR1 SQVTM and CDR2 ANQGSEA. V was clipped by 6 bases and J by 2 bases, with 13 bases between them. Original analysis: Reference gene primer amplification in the assay estimated nucleated cell counts. TCRdb's table, derived via immunoSEQ multiplex PCR, lists solely in-frame clones and lacks some. V and J calls and clone size are copied from that table; D and trimming were computed from the DNA. The sample consists of roughly 200,000 clones, around 83% of them appearing once. This receptor was identified in a man aged 40-49 years with active or convalescent COVID-19. The chain employs TRBV29-1 and TRBJ2-5; the D gene is possibly TRBD1 (5 bases). Sequencing was carried out using peripheral blood. This CDR3 is CSVRRQGQETQYF. DNA of the CDR3: TGCAGCGTCCGACGGCAGGGTCAAGAGACCCAGTACTTC.